What follows are 25 T cell receptor beta chains derived from one specimen sequenced in a study of blood T cell repertoires in COVID-19. The table came from immunoSEQ multiplex PCR; TCRdb's copy has only in-frame clones and leaves some out. The table has about 61,000 clones, approximately 86% seen once; the top ten hold about a fifth. Sequenced sample: peripheral blood. The receptor set was obtained from a woman aged 80 or over with active COVID-19.

This chain links TRBV9 with TRBJ2-1; TRBD2 is a possible D gene (5 bases). Germline CDR1 SGDLS, CDR2 YYNGEE. The CDR3 spans 16 residues. V gave up 2 bases and J gave up 7 bases, with 19 bases separating them. This CDR3 reads CASSVHLAQSQNEQFF. CDR3 DNA: TGTGCCAGCAGCGTCCATCTAGCTCAGAGTCAGAATGAGCAGTTCTTC.

The chain recombines TRBV7-2 with TRBJ2-7; TRBD1 matches 8 bases. J was trimmed by 2 bases and V by 3 bases; bases with no gene match: 3. Germline V CDR1 and CDR2: SGHTA, FQGNSA. This CDR3 spans 14 amino acids. CDR3 sequence reads: CASSFGQGPYEQYF. The CDR3 coding sequence is TGTGCCAGCAGCTTTGGACAGGGCCCCTACGAGCAGTACTTC.

The CDR3 DNA is TGTGCCACCAGCAGAGTCGGTAACTCTGGAAACACCATATATTTT. Protein product: CATSRVGNSGNTIYF. V is TRBV15 and J is TRBJ1-3; no clear D gene. With 1 base removed from V and 0 bases from J, the gap between germline ends came to 7 bases. This CDR3 spans 15 amino acids. Germline V gene sequence: CDR1 LNHNV, CDR2 YYDKDF (reference sequence).

Written as DNA, the CDR3 is TGTGCCTGGACACCAAACAGGGGGAGCGCTGAAGCTTTCTTT. Its translation is CAWTPNRGSAEAFF. The rearrangement joins TRBV30 to TRBJ1-1; 8 nucleotides align to TRBD1. V dropped 4 bases and J dropped 6; count of bases not matched to a gene: 10. Germline CDR1 and CDR2: GTSNPN and SVGIG (reference sequence). The CDR3 extends over 14 amino acids.

The chain links TRBV11-2 to TRBJ1-3, with TRBD1 matching over 9 bases. V lost 3 bases, J lost 2 bases, and 2 bases stayed unmatched. Germline CDR1 and CDR2: SGHAT and FQNNGV. The CDR3 is 15 residues long. CDR3 sequence: CASSFTGGPGNTIYF. CDR3 bases: TGTGCCAGCAGCTTTACAGGGGGCCCTGGAAACACCATATATTTT.

This clone has more than one count but fewer than ten. This CDR3 reads CASSRQAAEAFF. The CDR3 coding sequence is TGTGCCAGCAGTAGACAGGCTGCTGAAGCTTTCTTT. The V and J genes are TRBV2 and TRBJ1-1; TRBD1 is a possible D gene (6 bases). V was trimmed by 5 bases and J by 6 bases, leaving 10 bases between them. The CDR3 loop spans 12 amino acids. CDR1 is SNHLY, CDR2 FYNNEI, per germline. Based on the CDR3 plus reference TRBV2 and TRBJ1-1, the full variable domain is EPEVTQTPSHQVTQMGQEVILRCVPISNHLYFYWYRQILGQKVEFLVSFYNNEISEKSEIFDDQFSVERPDGSNFTLKIRSTKLEDSAMYFCASSRQAAEAFFGQGTRLTVV.

V and J are TRBV3-1 (or the pseudogene TRBV3-2) and TRBJ1-5, with unresolved D. Germline lookup yields CDR1 LGHDT and CDR2 YNNKEL (reference sequence). This CDR3 region has 15 residues. V was pared by 0 bases and J by 5 bases, with 11 bases between. The CDR3 DNA reads TGTGCCAGCAGCCAAGATGGCCGAGGTGATCAGCCCCAGCATTTT. As protein: CASSQDGRGDQPQHF.

The V call is TRBV9, the J call TRBJ1-3, with unresolved D. The CDR3 loop spans 14 amino acids. Germline V gene lookup returns CDR1 SGDLS and CDR2 YYNGEE. The V gene lost 0 bases and the J gene lost 9 bases, with 13 bases spanning the gap. The CDR3 loop is CASSVDRGGGTIYF. In nucleotides, the CDR3 is TGTGCCAGCAGCGTAGATCGGGGTGGCGGCACCATATATTTT.

The V call is TRBV5-1, the J call TRBJ2-5, with 10 bases matching TRBD2. Germline lookup yields CDR1 SGHRS and CDR2 YFSETQ. Trimming cost V 1 base and J 3 bases; bases outside gene matches: 6. The CDR3 has 16 residues. Written as DNA, the CDR3 is TGCGCCAGCAGCTTGCTGCCTAGCGGGGGTGAAGAGACCCAGTACTTC. Translating gives CASSLLPSGGEETQYF.

The chain has TRBV5-6 and TRBJ2-3, with D possibly being TRBD1 (6 bases). Trimming left V 5 bases short and J 1 base short, with 11 bases between. This CDR3 region has 14 residues. Germline lookup yields CDR1 SGHDT and CDR2 YYEEEE. CDR3 in DNA: TGTGCCAGCAGTAGGGGGTCCCGCACAGATACGCAGTATTTT. Its protein product is CASSRGSRTDTQYF.

The chain links TRBV28 to TRBJ1-3; a possible D gene is TRBD1 (5 bases). The CDR3 contains 17 residues. Trimming took 1 base from V and 0 from J, leaving 13 bases between them. Per the germline V gene, CDR1 is MDHEN and CDR2 is SYDVKM. CDR3 region: CASSLYDSQYSGNTIYF. The DNA of the CDR3 is TGTGCCAGCAGTTTATATGACAGTCAGTACTCTGGAAACACCATATATTTT.

This clone was counted a few times. This CDR3 is also generated by other DNA sequences in the sample. The genes are TRBV7-2 and TRBJ1-2, with no clear D. Germline assignment: CDR1 SGHTA and CDR2 FQGNSA. With 1 base removed from V and 2 bases from J, the gap between germline ends came to 5 bases. This CDR3 spans 13 amino acids. CDR3 loop: CASSLGGNYGYTF. CDR3 DNA sequence: TGTGCCAGCAGCTTAGGAGGGAACTATGGCTACACCTTC.

This clone was seen only a few times. V is TRBV9 and J is TRBJ2-2, with D possibly matching TRBD2 (7 bases). This CDR3 is 16 amino acids long. Looked up from germline, CDR1 is SGDLS and CDR2 is YYNGEE. V was trimmed by 6 bases and J by 5 bases, leaving 20 bases between them. The CDR3 reads CASTPRGGAGTGELFF. Written as DNA, the CDR3 is TGTGCCAGCACCCCCCGAGGGGGGGCGGGGACCGGGGAGCTGTTTTTT.

For the CDR3, the DNA is TGTGCCACCAGCAGGGGGCAGAAAGGGGAAGCTTTCTTT. As protein: CATSRGQKGEAFF. The chain carries TRBV15 and TRBJ1-1, with D possibly TRBD1 on 5 matching bases. The ends were cut back, 3 bases at V and 8 bases at J, with 13 bases in the middle. This CDR3 comprises 13 residues. The germline CDR1 and CDR2 sequences are LNHNV and YYDKDF (reference sequence).

The genes are TRBV3-1 (or the pseudogene TRBV3-2) and TRBJ2-3; D is possibly TRBD2 (7 bases). The CDR3 runs to 17 residues. Trimming stripped 1 base from V and 3 bases from J, with 17 bases between. Per the germline V gene, CDR1 is LGHDT and CDR2 is YNNKEL (reference sequence). This CDR3 reads CASSQVPRGGITDTQYF. The CDR3 DNA follows: TGTGCCAGCAGCCAAGTACCGAGGGGGGGCATAACAGATACGCAGTATTTT.

This rearrangement joins TRBV13 to TRBJ2-1; 10 bases match TRBD1. Germline CDR1 and CDR2: PRHDT and FYEKMQ (reference sequence). V shed 5 bases, J shed 7 bases, and the junction held 11 bases outside the gene matches. The CDR3 has 16 amino acids. CDR3 residues: CASSEIRDRGENEQFF. The CDR3 DNA sequence: TGTGCCAGCAGCGAGATCCGGGACAGGGGTGAGAATGAGCAGTTCTTC.

The chain links TRBV18 to TRBJ1-5; 10 positions agree with TRBD1. CDR1 is KGHSH and CDR2 is LQKENI in the germline V gene. The length of the CDR3 is 16 residues. V shed 2 bases and J 5 bases; nucleotides not matched to a gene: 6. The CDR3 DNA sequence: TGTGCCAGCTCACCATCCTCCGGGACAGGGGATCAGCCCCAGCATTTT. Its protein product is CASSPSSGTGDQPQHF.

The chain carries TRBV2 and TRBJ1-2; D not resolved. The germline V and J ends were trimmed by 7 bases and 5 bases, with 14 bases remaining between them. Germline V lookup: CDR1 SNHLY, CDR2 FYNNEI. The CDR3 runs to 13 residues. The CDR3 here is CASTSSAGYGYTF. The CDR3 nucleotides are TGTGCCAGCACTTCTAGTGCGGGATATGGCTACACCTTC.

The CDR3 bases are TGTGCCAGCAGCCGACAGGGATTTGGGACCCAGTACTTC. This sequence encodes CASSRQGFGTQYF. The V call is TRBV5-4, the J call TRBJ2-5, with 7 bases lining up with TRBD1. V gave up 4 bases and J gave up 7 bases; unmatched junction bases: 7. This CDR3 contains 13 residues. The V gene's germline CDR1 is SGHNT and CDR2 YYREEE (reference sequence).

The rearrangement joins TRBV4-3 to TRBJ1-1; a weak D match, TRBD1 (6 bases). The length of the CDR3 is 15 residues. The germline V gene has CDR1 LGHNA and CDR2 YSLEER. With 4 bases removed from V and 0 bases from J, the gap between germline ends came to 12 bases. This chain's CDR3 is CASSPLGGMNTEAFF. In nucleotides, the CDR3 is TGCGCCAGCAGCCCCCTTGGGGGCATGAACACTGAAGCTTTCTTT.

The CDR3 sequence is CGTSGGIDTQYF. CDR3 bases: TGTGGGACTAGCGGGGGTATCGATACGCAGTATTTT. The rearrangement joins TRBV3-1 (or the pseudogene TRBV3-2) to TRBJ2-3, with TRBD2 matching over 13 bases. The germline V gene has CDR1 LGHDT and CDR2 YNNKEL (reference sequence). The CDR3 runs 12 residues.

This clone was detected only a few times. The V gene is TRBV2, the J gene TRBJ1-5; D perhaps matches TRBD1 (5 bases). Trimming took 1 base from V and 4 from J, leaving 8 bases between them. The CDR3 totals 14 residues. Germline CDR1 is SNHLY and CDR2 is FYNNEI. CDR3: CASSEVTENQPQHF. CDR3 coding DNA: TGTGCCAGCAGTGAAGTGACAGAGAATCAGCCCCAGCATTTT.

The rearrangement uses TRBV15 and TRBJ1-2, with 7 bases identical to TRBD1. CDR3 size: 14 residues. CDR1 is LNHNV and CDR2 is YYDKDF in the germline V gene (reference sequence). J gave up 7 bases and V 0 bases, and 5 bases lay outside the gene matches. CDR3 sequence (DNA): TGTGCCACCAGCAGAGATCGTACAGGGGTTGGCTACACCTTC. Translation: CATSRDRTGVGYTF.

A single count supports this clone. The chain recombines TRBV27 with TRBJ1-6; 9 bases align to TRBD1. V was pared by 3 bases and J by 9 bases, with 9 bases of the junction left unmatched. The CDR3 spans 16 residues. Germline CDR1 and CDR2: MNHEY and SMNVEV (reference sequence). The CDR3 sequence: CASSFYGTGNGSPLHF. DNA of the CDR3: TGTGCCAGCAGTTTTTATGGGACAGGGAACGGTTCACCCCTCCACTTT.

The chain employs TRBV3-1 (or the pseudogene TRBV3-2) and TRBJ2-1, with TRBD2 as a possible D gene (5 bases). The CDR3 runs to 14 residues. Trimming removed 1 base from V and 6 bases from J, with 10 bases in between. Germline V gene lookup returns CDR1 LGHDT and CDR2 YNNKEL (reference sequence). The CDR3 coding sequence is TGTGCCAGCAGCCAAGTAGGAGCGGTCAATGAGCAGTTCTTC. Translated, it gives CASSQVGAVNEQFF.